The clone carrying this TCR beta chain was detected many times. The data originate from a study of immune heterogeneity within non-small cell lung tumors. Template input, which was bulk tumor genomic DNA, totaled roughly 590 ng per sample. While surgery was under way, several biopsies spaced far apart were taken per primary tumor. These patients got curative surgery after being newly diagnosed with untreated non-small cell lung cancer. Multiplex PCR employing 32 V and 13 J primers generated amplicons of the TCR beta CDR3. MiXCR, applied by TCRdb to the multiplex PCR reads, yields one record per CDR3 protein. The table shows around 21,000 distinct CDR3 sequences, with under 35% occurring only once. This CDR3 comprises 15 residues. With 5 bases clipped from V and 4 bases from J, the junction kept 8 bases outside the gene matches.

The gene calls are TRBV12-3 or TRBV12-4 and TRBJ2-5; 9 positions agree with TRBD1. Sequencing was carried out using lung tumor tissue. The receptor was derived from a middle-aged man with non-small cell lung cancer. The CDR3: CASSEDRGGGETQYF. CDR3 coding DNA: TGTGCCAGCAGTGAGGACAGGGGAGGTGGAGAGACCCAGTACTTC.